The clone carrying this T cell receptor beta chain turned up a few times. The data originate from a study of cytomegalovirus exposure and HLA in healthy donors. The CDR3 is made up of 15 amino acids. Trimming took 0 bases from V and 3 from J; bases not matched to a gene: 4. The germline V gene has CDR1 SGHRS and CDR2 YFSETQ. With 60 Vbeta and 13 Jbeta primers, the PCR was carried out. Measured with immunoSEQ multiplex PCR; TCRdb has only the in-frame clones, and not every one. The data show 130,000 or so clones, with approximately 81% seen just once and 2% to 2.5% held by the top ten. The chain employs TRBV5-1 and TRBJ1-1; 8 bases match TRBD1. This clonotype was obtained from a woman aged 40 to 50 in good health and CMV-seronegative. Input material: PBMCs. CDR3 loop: CASSLAGGRDTEAFF. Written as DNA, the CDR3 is TGCGCCAGCAGCTTGGCAGGGGGCAGGGACACTGAAGCTTTCTTT.